These 31 T cell receptor beta chains came from one sample sequenced in a study of blood T cell repertoires in COVID-19. The method was immunoSEQ multiplex PCR; TCRdb's version includes in-frame clones alone and lacks a portion of them. The sample records about 310,000 clones, approximately 85% being singletons. The specimen sequenced was PBMCs or T cells enriched from blood (not recorded which). These receptors were obtained from a young man who had recovered from COVID-19.

CDR3 protein: CASSAQGETQYF. CDR3 nucleotide sequence: TGTGCCAGCAGCGCCCAGGGGGAGACCCAGTACTTC. The chain couples TRBV7-9 to TRBJ2-5; TRBD1 might be the D (6 bases). The germline CDR1 and CDR2 sequences are SEHNR and FQNEAQ (reference sequence). The V and J ends lost 5 bases and 5 bases respectively, with 9 bases between them. This CDR3 is 12 amino acids long.

V gene TRBV19 combines with J gene TRBJ1-2; TRBD1 is a possible D gene (6 bases). CDR1 and CDR2 from the germline V gene are LNHDA and SQIVND (reference sequence). The V gene lost 5 bases and the J gene lost 0 bases, with 16 bases spanning the gap. The CDR3 is 16 amino acids. The CDR3 reads CASSVRDTTTNYGYTF. CDR3 DNA sequence: TGTGCCAGTAGTGTACGGGACACCACAACTAACTATGGCTACACCTTC.

The chain carries TRBV6-5 and TRBJ1-3; 9 nucleotides align to TRBD1. The V segment lost 8 bases and the J segment 2 bases; nucleotides outside the gene matches: 7. In germline, CDR1 is MNHEY, CDR2 SVGAGI. This CDR3 comprises 15 residues. For the CDR3, the DNA is TGTGCCAGCGGGGGACAGGGAGACGCTGGAAACACCATATATTTT. It encodes CASGGQGDAGNTIYF.

The chain links TRBV18 to TRBJ1-1; 8 bases are shared with TRBD1. The V gene end was trimmed by 5 bases and the J gene end by 0 bases; junction bases not matched to a gene: 2. Germline CDR1 and CDR2: KGHSH and LQKENI. CDR3 length: 14 amino acids. The CDR3 loop reads CASSSDRVNTEAFF. In nucleotides, the CDR3 is TGTGCCAGCTCATCGGACAGGGTGAACACTGAAGCTTTCTTT.

The chain recombines TRBV2 with TRBJ1-1, with 10 bases aligning to TRBD1. The CDR3 runs to 16 residues. With V trimmed by 1 base and J by 5 bases, 7 bases remained unmatched. Germline V CDR1 and CDR2: SNHLY, FYNNEI. CDR3: CASSEGSPGQGTEAFF. The CDR3 DNA is TGTGCCAGCAGTGAAGGGTCCCCGGGACAGGGGACTGAAGCTTTCTTT.

This sequence joins TRBV11-2 and TRBJ2-4; D unresolved. Germline loops: CDR1 SGHAT, CDR2 FQNNGV. V was clipped by 5 bases and J by 7 bases, with 15 bases between them. This CDR3 region has 14 residues. The CDR3 protein is CASSANLGVNIQYF. DNA of the CDR3: TGTGCCAGCAGCGCCAACTTAGGAGTGAACATTCAGTACTTC.

This rearrangement joins TRBV6-5 to TRBJ2-7; TRBD2 matches at 7 bases. The germline V gene encodes CDR1 MNHEY and CDR2 SVGAGI. The length of the CDR3 is 15 residues. The V gene end was trimmed by 5 bases and the J gene end by 4 bases; junction bases not matched to a gene: 11. DNA of the CDR3: TGTGCCAGCAGTAGCACCGCGGGGGACCGGTACGAGCAGTACTTC. Translated: CASSSTAGDRYEQYF.

The chain recombines TRBV11-2 with TRBJ1-1, with D unclear. The germline gives CDR1 SGHAT, CDR2 FQNNGV. This CDR3 has 13 residues. The ends were cut back, 5 bases at V and 4 bases at J, with 11 bases in the middle. CDR3 protein: CASSPRHFTEAFF. CDR3 sequence (DNA): TGTGCCAGCAGCCCCCGACACTTCACTGAAGCTTTCTTT.

The rearrangement uses TRBV9 and TRBJ1-2; D perhaps matches TRBD1 (6 bases). Trimming cost V 3 bases and J 0 bases, with 12 bases left between them. Germline V gene lookup returns CDR1 SGDLS and CDR2 YYNGEE. The CDR3 is 15 residues long. Here the CDR3 reads CASSARTAANYGYTF. For the CDR3, the DNA is TGTGCCAGCAGCGCCCGGACAGCAGCTAACTATGGCTACACCTTC.

The chain carries TRBV30 and TRBJ2-3; 9 bases fit TRBD2. CDR1 and CDR2 from the germline V gene are GTSNPN and SVGIG (reference sequence). CDR3 length: 14 residues. V shed 2 bases and J 5 bases; nucleotides not matched to a gene: 5. The CDR3 DNA reads TGTGCCTGGAGTCGGGGACTAGCAGTAGATACGCAGTATTTT. It encodes CAWSRGLAVDTQYF.

The J gene is TRBJ1-1, the V gene TRBV7-3; 8 nucleotides agree with TRBD1. CDR3 length: 13 residues. Trimming at V came to 3 bases and at J to 7 bases, leaving 4 bases not matched to a gene. In germline, CDR1 is SGHTA, CDR2 FQGTGA. CDR3 DNA: TGTGCCAGCAGCTTGGACGGACAGGGTGAAGCTTTCTTT. Its protein is CASSLDGQGEAFF.

CDR3 bases: TGCGCCAGCCGAGTCACCCTAGCGGGGCAAGAGACCCAGTACTTC. Residues: CASRVTLAGQETQYF. The chain uses TRBV5-1 and TRBJ2-5; 9 bases match TRBD2. In germline, CDR1 is SGHRS, CDR2 YFSETQ. This CDR3 region has 15 residues. The V gene end was trimmed by 7 bases and the J gene end by 2 bases; junction bases not matched to a gene: 9.

The chain links TRBV4-2 to TRBJ1-1; D unclear. Germline V gene lookup returns CDR1 LGHNA and CDR2 YNFKEQ. Trimming took 3 bases from V and 4 from J, leaving 15 bases between them. The CDR3 is 15 amino acids. CDR3 bases: TGTGCCAGCAGCCAGGACTCGGCCGTGGGCACTGAAGCTTTCTTT. Translated: CASSQDSAVGTEAFF.

This clone was observed a few times. The V and J genes are TRBV2 and TRBJ1-2, with 8 bases matching TRBD1. Germline V CDR1 and CDR2: SNHLY, FYNNEI. The CDR3 covers 12 residues. The ends lost 5 bases at V and 8 bases at J; junction bases unmatched: 4. CDR3 DNA: TGTGCCAGCAGTATCAGGGGGCTGGGCTACACCTTC. Protein product: CASSIRGLGYTF.

The chain has TRBV9 and TRBJ1-2; the D is unclear. CDR1 is SGDLS and CDR2 is YYNGEE in the germline V gene. V was clipped by 8 bases and J by 7 bases, with 12 bases between them. The length of the CDR3 is 11 residues. CDR3 coding DNA: TGTGCCAGTGGAGGCACTCGTGGCTACACCTTC. This gives the protein CASGGTRGYTF.

The chain carries TRBV2 and TRBJ1-5; possibly TRBD1 for D (5 bases). The CDR3 contains 17 residues. Looked up from germline, CDR1 is SNHLY and CDR2 is FYNNEI. Deletions cut 7 bases from V and 6 bases from J, with 25 bases between. Written as DNA, the CDR3 is TGTGCCAGCATAGGGGTGGCAGGCTTTATCCGCGGTCAGCCCCAGCATTTT. Protein product: CASIGVAGFIRGQPQHF.

The chain is built from TRBV2 and TRBJ2-2, with unresolved D. From germline, CDR1 is SNHLY and CDR2 FYNNEI. With 6 bases removed from V and 5 bases from J, the gap between germline ends came to 16 bases. The CDR3 extends over 15 amino acids. CDR3 loop: CASSLEDLITGELFF. In nucleotides, the CDR3 is TGTGCCAGCAGCTTAGAGGATCTGATAACCGGGGAGCTGTTTTTT.

The V and J genes are TRBV19 and TRBJ1-4; D uncertain. From germline, CDR1 is LNHDA and CDR2 SQIVND (reference sequence). Trimming pared 3 bases from V and 3 bases from J, leaving 8 bases between. The CDR3 runs to 14 residues. CDR3 coding DNA: TGTGCCAGTAGTATTTCACAGCCTAATGAAAAACTGTTTTTT. This gives the protein CASSISQPNEKLFF.

The chain uses TRBV6-5 and TRBJ1-2; D gene unclear. CDR1 is MNHEY, CDR2 SVGAGI, per germline. The CDR3 covers 12 residues. Trimming took 3 bases from V and 7 from J, leaving 9 bases between them. The CDR3 coding sequence is TGTGCCAGCAGTTATAAGGGAGCTGGCTACACCTTC. It codes for CASSYKGAGYTF.

This chain joins TRBV7-9 and TRBJ2-5; 7 bases match TRBD2. This CDR3 is 17 amino acids long. V shed 5 bases and J 0 bases; nucleotides not matched to a gene: 12. Per germline, CDR1 SEHNR and CDR2 FQNEAQ (reference sequence). The CDR3 sequence: CASSPSLAASYQETQYF. CDR3 in DNA: TGTGCCAGCAGCCCTTCTCTAGCGGCTTCGTACCAAGAGACCCAGTACTTC.

The chain has TRBV10-3 and TRBJ1-5; possible D gene TRBD1, 6 bases. Trimming left V 6 bases short and J 0 bases short, with 6 bases between. In germline, CDR1 is ENHRY, CDR2 SYGVKD. The CDR3 runs to 13 residues. DNA of the CDR3: TGTGCCATCAGGGACAGTAGCAATCAGCCCCAGCATTTT. Its translation is CAIRDSSNQPQHF.

This rearrangement joins TRBV7-8 to TRBJ1-5, with D tentatively TRBD1 (5 bases). CDR1 is SGHVS, CDR2 FQNEAQ, per germline. The CDR3 runs to 14 residues. V was cut by 6 bases and J by 6 bases, with 15 bases left in between. The CDR3 DNA reads as TGTGCCAGCAGTCGGGGGAGGGAGGGTCAGCCCCAGCATTTT. Amino acids: CASSRGREGQPQHF.

The J gene is TRBJ2-5, the V gene TRBV7-5; TRBD2, the table's D call, lacks a check against the DNA. TRBV7-5 represents a pseudogene. The CDR3 sequence is 14 residues long. As DNA, the CDR3 is TGTGCCAGAAGCTTAGGGTACTCCAAAGAGACCCAGTACTTC. Translated, it gives CARSLGYSKETQYF.

This sequence joins TRBV5-1 and TRBJ1-1; D gene uncertain. With 4 bases removed from V and 1 base from J, the gap between germline ends came to 14 bases. Germline CDR1 and CDR2: SGHRS and YFSETQ. The CDR3 consists of 15 residues. The chain's CDR3 is CASSGGSISNTEAFF. CDR3 in DNA: TGCGCCAGCAGCGGCGGATCGATCTCGAACACTGAAGCTTTCTTT.

J is TRBJ2-5 and V is TRBV12-3 or TRBV12-4; D might be TRBD2 (5 bases). This CDR3 spans 13 amino acids. Deletions cut 2 bases from V and 4 bases from J, with 8 bases between. The CDR3 region is CASSLYSGETQYF. The CDR3 nucleotides are TGTGCCAGCAGTTTATACAGCGGAGAGACCCAGTACTTC.

This clone was counted a single time. The V gene is TRBV5-1, the J gene TRBJ1-2; D remains unclear. CDR1 and CDR2 (germline): SGHRS, YFSETQ. This CDR3 comprises 15 residues. With 0 bases removed from V and 6 bases from J, the gap between germline ends came to 15 bases. CDR3 sequence (DNA): TGCGCCAGCAGCTTGGTCACTCGGTCTTCGGATGGCTACACCTTC. It encodes CASSLVTRSSDGYTF.

This clone has a single count. In DNA, the CDR3 is TGTGCCATCAGTGAGGAGGCTATATCGAACACCGGGGAGCTGTTTTTT. Its translation is CAISEEAISNTGELFF. The chain joins TRBV10-3 to TRBJ2-2; D is ambiguous. CDR3 length: 16 residues. The germline V gene has CDR1 ENHRY and CDR2 SYGVKD. V was shortened by 2 bases and J by 0 bases, with 10 bases between the two germline ends.

The chain employs TRBV5-1 and TRBJ2-2; 8 nucleotides match TRBD1. Germline CDR1 is SGHRS and CDR2 is YFSETQ. There are 15 residues in the CDR3. V was pared by 3 bases and J by 7 bases, with 8 bases of the junction left unmatched. CDR3 amino acids: CASSSDRGRGGELFF. CDR3 DNA: TGCGCCAGCAGCTCCGACAGGGGACGGGGCGGGGAGCTGTTTTTT.

This clone was seen only a few times. V is TRBV19 and J is TRBJ1-1; weak D call: TRBD1 (5 bases). Germline V gives CDR1 LNHDA, CDR2 SQIVND (reference sequence). V lost 6 bases to trimming and J lost 1 base, with 15 bases between them. This CDR3 has 15 amino acids. The CDR3 nucleotides are TGTGCCAGTAGAAGGGACCGGGGGTCGAACACTGAAGCTTTCTTT. Protein sequence: CASRRDRGSNTEAFF.

This chain joins TRBV4-1 and TRBJ1-1; D uncertain. CDR3 length: 13 amino acids. V dropped 4 bases and J dropped 1 base, with 7 bases sitting between them. CDR1 is MGHRA and CDR2 is YSYEKL in the germline V gene. The CDR3 region is CASSPRGNTEAFF. CDR3 DNA: TGCGCCAGCAGCCCCCGGGGGAACACTGAAGCTTTCTTT.

The gene calls are TRBV3-1 (or the pseudogene TRBV3-2) and TRBJ2-3; 12 bases agree with TRBD2. The germline V gene encodes CDR1 LGHDT and CDR2 YNNKEL (reference sequence). The CDR3 has 15 residues. Trimming took 7 bases from V and 5 from J; bases not matched to a gene: 7. This chain's CDR3 is CASTVTSGGGDTQYF. For the CDR3, the DNA is TGTGCCAGCACTGTGACTAGCGGGGGCGGAGATACGCAGTATTTT.